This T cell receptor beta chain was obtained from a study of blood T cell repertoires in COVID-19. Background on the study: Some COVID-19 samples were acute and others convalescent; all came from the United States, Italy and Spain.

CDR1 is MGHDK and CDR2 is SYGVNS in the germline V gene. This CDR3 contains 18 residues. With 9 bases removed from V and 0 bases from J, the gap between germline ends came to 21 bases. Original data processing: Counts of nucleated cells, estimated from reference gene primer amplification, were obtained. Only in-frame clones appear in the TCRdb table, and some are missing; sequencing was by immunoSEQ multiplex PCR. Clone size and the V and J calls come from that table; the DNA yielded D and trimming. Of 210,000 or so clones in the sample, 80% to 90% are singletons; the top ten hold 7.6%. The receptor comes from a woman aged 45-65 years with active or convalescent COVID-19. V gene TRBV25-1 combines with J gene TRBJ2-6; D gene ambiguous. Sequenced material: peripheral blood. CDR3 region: CARWASAYPFSGANVLTF. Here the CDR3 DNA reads TGTGCCAGATGGGCATCAGCCTACCCATTCTCTGGGGCCAACGTCCTGACTTTC.